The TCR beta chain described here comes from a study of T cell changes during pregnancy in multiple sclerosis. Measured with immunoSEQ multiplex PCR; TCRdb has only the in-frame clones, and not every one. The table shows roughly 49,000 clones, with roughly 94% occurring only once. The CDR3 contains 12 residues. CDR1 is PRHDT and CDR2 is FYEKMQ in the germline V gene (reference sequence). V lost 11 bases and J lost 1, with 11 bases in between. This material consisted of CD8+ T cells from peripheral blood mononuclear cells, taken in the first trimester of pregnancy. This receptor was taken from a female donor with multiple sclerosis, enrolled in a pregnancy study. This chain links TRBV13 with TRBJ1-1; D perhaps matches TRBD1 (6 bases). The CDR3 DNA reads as TGTGCCGGGACAACAGGGAACACTGAAGCTTTCTTT. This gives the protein CAGTTGNTEAFF. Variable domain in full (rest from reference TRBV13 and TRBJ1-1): AAGVIQSPRHLIKEKRETATLKCYPIPRHDTVYWYQQGPGQDPQFLISFYEKMQSDKGSIPDRFSAQQFSDYHSELNMSSLELGDSALYFCAGTTGNTEAFFGQGTRLTVV.